The rows below give T cell receptor beta chains drawn from one sample of a study of post-analysis software for immune sequencing data. MiXCR, run by TCRdb on the PCR reads, gives a single entry per CDR3 protein. The data contain fewer than 900,000 distinct CDR3 sequences, about 45% of them singletons. Specimen: blood. The source is a girl between 10 and 17 years old with multiple sclerosis. Each CDR3 is given with its conserved first and last residue. Each record gives: V gene, clone size, J gene, D gene, CDR3 protein, CDR3 DNA. D genes are given only for firm matches. Clone size, where shown, is once, few, many, or a class for clones that have expanded.

V gene: TRBV5-5; clone size: NA; J gene: TRBJ1-5; D gene: TRBD1; CDR3 protein: CASSLAQGRDQPQHF; CDR3 DNA: TGTGCCAGCAGCTTGGCACAGGGGCGGGATCAGCCCCAGCATTTT
V gene: TRBV12-3/TRBV12-4; clone size: NA; J gene: TRBJ2-5; D gene: NA; CDR3 protein: CASSFRFQETQYF; CDR3 DNA: TGTGCCAGCAGTTTTAGGTTCCAAGAGACCCAGTACTTC
V gene: TRBV28; clone size: NA; J gene: TRBJ2-7; D gene: TRBD2; CDR3 protein: CASSLELAGPDEQYF; CDR3 DNA: TGTGCCAGCAGTTTAGAACTAGCGGGACCCGACGAGCAGTACTTC
V gene: TRBV7-9; clone size: few; J gene: TRBJ1-2; D gene: NA; CDR3 protein: CASSYPDRANYGYTF; CDR3 DNA: TGTGCCAGCAGTTACCCAGACAGAGCTAACTATGGCTACACCTTC
V gene: TRBV20-1; clone size: few; J gene: TRBJ2-7; D gene: NA; CDR3 protein: CSMEAAPSYEQYF; CDR3 DNA: TGCAGCATGGAGGCAGCCCCGTCCTACGAGCAGTACTTC
V gene: TRBV7-2; clone size: NA; J gene: TRBJ2-5; D gene: NA; CDR3 protein: CASSLARASLETQYF; CDR3 DNA: TGTGCCAGCAGCTTAGCGCGGGCTAGCTTGGAGACCCAGTACTTC
V gene: TRBV29-1; clone size: NA; J gene: TRBJ2-1; D gene: TRBD2; CDR3 protein: CSASGSPVSYNEQFF; CDR3 DNA: TGCAGCGCTAGCGGGAGCCCCGTCTCCTACAATGAGCAGTTCTTC
V gene: TRBV19; clone size: NA; J gene: TRBJ1-2; D gene: NA; CDR3 protein: CASSWQGNPYGYTF; CDR3 DNA: TGTGCCAGTAGTTGGCAGGGGAACCCCTATGGCTACACCTTC
V gene: TRBV7-2; clone size: NA; J gene: TRBJ2-5; D gene: TRBD1; CDR3 protein: CASRVGTAQETQYF; CDR3 DNA: TGTGCCAGCAGGGTAGGGACAGCCCAAGAGACCCAGTACTTC
V gene: TRBV6-5; clone size: few; J gene: TRBJ2-3; D gene: TRBD1; CDR3 protein: CASSYSIGGRLSDTQYF; CDR3 DNA: TGTGCCAGCAGTTACTCCATAGGGGGCCGTTTGTCAGATACGCAGTATTTT
V gene: TRBV4-2; clone size: NA; J gene: TRBJ2-7; D gene: NA; CDR3 protein: CASSLQAPLEQYF; CDR3 DNA: TGTGCCAGCAGCTTACAGGCCCCGTTAGAGCAGTACTTC
V gene: TRBV6-2/TRBV6-3; clone size: NA; J gene: TRBJ1-5; D gene: NA; CDR3 protein: CASSRDGLNQPQHF; CDR3 DNA: TGTGCCAGCAGCCGGGACGGACTAAATCAGCCCCAGCATTTT